This record covers a single T cell receptor (beta chain). The antigen remains undetermined. Using its own MiXCR run on the RT-PCR reads, TCRdb lists one record per CDR3 protein. This sample has about 800,000 distinct CDR3 sequences, with about 20% found just once. The data were obtained in a study of response to subunit inactivated influenza vaccine. Study conclusions and caveats: Each seasonal flu vaccination may recruit only limited new T cells, authors suggested.

Looked up from germline, CDR1 is MDHEN and CDR2 is SYDVKM. This CDR3 has 14 residues. The germline V and J ends were trimmed by 3 bases and 2 bases, with 11 bases remaining between them. The V and J genes are TRBV28 and TRBJ2-7, with D unclear. The receptor was isolated from a man aged 45 to 65 who received an inactivated influenza vaccine. The source material was PBMCs from blood, sampled 4 to 6 days after vaccination. CDR3 region: CASSFFNTAYEQYF. The CDR3, as DNA: TGTGCCAGCAGTTTTTTCAATACAGCCTACGAGCAGTACTTC. The whole variable domain, remainder taken from reference TRBV28 and TRBJ2-7, is DVKVTQSSRYLVKRTGEKVFLECVQDMDHENMFWYRQDPGLGLRLIYFSYDVKMKEKGDIPEGYSVSREKKERFSLILESASTNQTSMYLCASSFFNTAYEQYFGPGTRLTVT.